Listed below are T cell receptor beta chains from one sample, sequenced in a study. TCRdb passed the 5' RACE reads through MiXCR, listing each CDR3 protein once. The repertoire holds approximately 8,800 distinct CDR3 sequences, with roughly 36% as singletons. The sample taken for sequencing was tumor-infiltrating memory CD4+ T cells sorted from the breast tumor. These receptor sequences come from a female donor with breast cancer. Each CDR3 is given with its conserved first and last residue. The D gene is left open where the match is weak. A clone size is listed for some rows: how often the clone was seen (once, few, many), or a class if it is expanded.

NA | TRBJ2-1 | TRBV12-3/TRBV12-4 | NA | CASTLGTFYNEQFF | TGTGCCAGCACCTTAGGGACCTTCTACAATGAGCAGTTCTTC
NA | TRBJ2-7 | TRBV5-1 | NA | CASSLIAGSYEQYF | TGCGCCAGCAGCTTGATAGCCGGATCCTACGAGCAGTACTTC
few | TRBJ2-5 | TRBV3-1 | NA | CASSSWETQYF | TGTGCCAGCAGCTCTTGGGAGACCCAGTACTTC
medium-sized | TRBJ1-5 | TRBV7-8 | NA | CASSLVGQGNQPQHF | TGTGCCAGCAGCTTAGTGGGGCAGGGCAATCAGCCCCAGCATTTT
NA | TRBJ2-1 | TRBV12-3/TRBV12-4 | TRBD2 | CASSPIAGVSYEQFF | TGTGCCAGCAGTCCCATAGCGGGAGTTAGTTATGAGCAGTTCTTC
many | TRBJ2-4 | TRBV6-6 | TRBD1 | CASRPPGQGINIQYF | TGTGCCAGCAGACCCCCTGGACAGGGAATCAACATTCAGTACTTC
NA | TRBJ1-2 | TRBV6-2/TRBV6-3 | NA | CASRYTQGNYGYTF | TGTGCCAGCAGGTACACCCAGGGGAACTATGGCTACACCTTC
few | TRBJ1-6 | TRBV20-1 | NA | CSAPGDLPNSPLHF | TGCAGTGCTCCCGGGGACTTACCGAATTCACCCCTCCACTTT
NA | TRBJ1-5 | TRBV5-6 | TRBD1 | CASSPTGPDRGQGSNQPQHF | TGTGCCAGCAGCCCAACGGGTCCGGACAGGGGGCAGGGTAGCAATCAGCCCCAGCATTTT
medium-sized | TRBJ1-3 | TRBV12-3/TRBV12-4 | TRBD1 | CASSSRQGAAGNTIYF | TGTGCCAGCAGTTCTCGTCAGGGGGCGGCTGGAAACACCATATATTTT
large | TRBJ2-7 | TRBV12-3/TRBV12-4 | NA | CASSRLARNEQYF | TGTGCCAGCAGTCGCCTGGCGAGGAACGAGCAGTACTTC
few | TRBJ2-7 | TRBV20-1 | TRBD2 | CSAGSGGASYEQYF | TGCAGTGCTGGGAGCGGGGGGGCCTCGTACGAGCAGTACTTC
NA | TRBJ2-2 | TRBV11-3 | NA | CASSLSLRTGELFF | TGTGCCAGCAGCTTAAGTCTGCGTACCGGGGAGCTGTTTTTT
large | TRBJ2-7 | TRBV21-1 | NA | CASSKMGSPSSYEQYF | TGTGCCAGCAGCAAAATGGGCTCTCCGAGCTCCTACGAGCAGTACTTC
NA | TRBJ2-5 | TRBV5-1 | TRBD1 | CASSKQGEQETQYF | TGCGCCAGCAGCAAACAGGGGGAGCAAGAGACCCAGTACTTC
NA | TRBJ1-2 | TRBV12-3/TRBV12-4 | NA | CASSLCAYGYTF | TGTGCCAGCAGTTTATGTGCCTATGGCTACACCTTC
many | TRBJ2-4 | TRBV6-6 | NA | CASSPRAGALAKNIQYF | TGTGCCAGCAGTCCCCGGGCAGGGGCGCTAGCCAAAAACATTCAGTACTTC
once | TRBJ2-7 | TRBV4-2 | TRBD2 | CASSRDPAGGLAGAVSYEQYF | TGTGCCAGCAGCCGAGACCCCGCGGGGGGACTAGCGGGGGCCGTCTCCTACGAGCAGTACTTC
NA | TRBJ1-1 | TRBV20-1 | TRBD1 | CSARVSDRGLWNTEAFF | TGCAGTGCTAGAGTGTCGGACAGGGGGCTTTGGAACACTGAAGCTTTCTTT
many | TRBJ1-1 | TRBV20-1 | NA | CSAPTNRDFPWVSTEAFF | TGCAGTGCGCCGACCAACAGAGACTTTCCTTGGGTTTCCACTGAAGCTTTCTTT
few | TRBJ1-3 | TRBV7-2 | NA | CASSLAGFRGRSGNTIYF | TGTGCCAGCAGCTTAGCGGGTTTCCGGGGCCGCTCTGGAAACACCATATATTTT
NA | TRBJ2-7 | TRBV6-5 | NA | CASSYLQGGEQYF | TGTGCCAGCAGTTACTTACAGGGAGGCGAGCAGTACTTC
once | TRBJ2-2 | TRBV12-3/TRBV12-4 | TRBD2 | CASGPSGRASGEPFF | TGTGCCAGCGGTCCGAGCGGGAGGGCCTCCGGGGAGCCGTTTTTT
many | TRBJ1-3 | TRBV7-2 | TRBD1 | CASSPPTGSSGNTIYF | TGTGCCAGCAGCCCACCGACAGGGAGCTCTGGAAACACCATATATTTT
NA | TRBJ2-5 | TRBV7-2 | NA | CASNVRQETQYF | TGCGCCAGCAACGTGAGACAAGAGACCCAGTACTTC
once | TRBJ1-2 | TRBV5-6 | NA | CASSFGHGGYTF | TGTGCCAGCAGCTTCGGACATGGAGGCTACACCTTC
NA | TRBJ1-2 | TRBV4-1 | NA | CARSQDRGGGFYGYTF | TGCGCCCGCAGCCAAGACCGGGGGGGAGGCTTCTATGGCTACACCTTC
NA | TRBJ2-1 | TRBV7-9 | NA | CASSLNSLNTHNEQFF | TGTGCCAGCAGCTTAAACAGCCTTAATACCCACAATGAGCAGTTCTTC
NA | TRBJ1-2 | TRBV20-1 | TRBD1 | CSAGTGGPSGYTF | TGCAGTGCCGGTACAGGGGGCCCGTCGGGCTACACCTTC
NA | TRBJ2-1 | TRBV20-1 | TRBD1 | CSAPGTGRSNEQFF | TGCAGTGCTCCCGGGACAGGGAGAAGTAATGAGCAGTTCTTC
many | TRBJ2-5 | TRBV4-1 | TRBD1 | CASSPSDRYQETQYF | TGCGCCAGCAGCCCTTCGGACAGGTACCAAGAGACCCAGTACTTC
medium-sized | TRBJ2-3 | TRBV7-8 | NA | CASSLIPSTDTQYF | TGTGCCAGCAGCTTAATCCCATCCACAGATACGCAGTATTTT
NA | TRBJ1-5 | TRBV12-3/TRBV12-4 | NA | CAGSLDGILIYSNQPQHF | TGTGCCGGCAGCTTGGACGGCATACTAATTTATAGCAATCAGCCCCAACATTTT
NA | TRBJ1-2 | TRBV5-1 | TRBD1 | CASSNSHRGGRGYTF | TGCGCCAGCAGCAACTCGCACAGGGGTGGAAGAGGCTACACCTTC
NA | TRBJ1-5 | TRBV4-1 | NA | CASSPAFRSNQPQHF | TGCGCCAGCAGCCCAGCATTTCGGAGCAATCAGCCCCAGCATTTT
medium-sized | TRBJ1-1 | TRBV5-1 | TRBD1 | CASALGQVNTEAFF | TGCGCCAGCGCACTCGGACAGGTGAACACTGAAGCTTTCTTT
many | TRBJ2-5 | TRBV7-2 | NA | CASSLAHVWKTQYF | TGTGCCAGCAGCTTAGCACACGTTTGGAAGACCCAGTACTTC
many | TRBJ2-3 | TRBV30 | TRBD1 | CAWHRGSTDTQYF | TGTGCCTGGCACAGGGGTAGCACAGATACGCAGTATTTT
once | TRBJ2-2 | TRBV9 | NA | CASSVASRWGGELFF | TGTGCCAGCAGCGTAGCGTCCAGGTGGGGGGGGGAGCTGTTTTTT
NA | TRBJ1-3 | TRBV3-1 | TRBD1 | CASSRTGRNTIYF | TGTGCCAGCAGTCGGACAGGGAGAAACACCATATATTTT
large | TRBJ1-2 | TRBV5-1 | NA | CASSLVPGEHGYTF | TGCGCCAGCAGCTTGGTGCCAGGGGAGCATGGCTACACCTTC
many | TRBJ2-1 | TRBV4-1 | NA | CASSQLDIVSYNEQFF | TGCGCCAGCAGCCAATTAGACATAGTCTCCTACAATGAGCAGTTCTTC
medium-sized | TRBJ2-3 | TRBV7-9 | TRBD2 | CASSRDYPPTDTQYF | TGTGCCAGCAGCCGGGACTACCCTCCCACAGATACGCAGTATTTT
few | TRBJ2-7 | TRBV20-1 | TRBD2 | CSARDRGGRNYEQYF | TGCAGTGCTAGAGATCGTGGCGGGAGAAACTACGAGCAGTACTTC
NA | TRBJ2-2 | TRBV9 | NA | CASSLQTGANTGELFF | TGTGCCAGCAGCTTACAGACAGGAGCGAACACCGGGGAGCTGTTTTTT
NA | TRBJ2-1 | TRBV19 | NA | CASSIVTNNEQFF | TGTGCCAGTAGTATAGTAACTAACAATGAGCAGTTCTTC
NA | TRBJ2-7 | TRBV6-5 | TRBD2 | CASSYGLASYEQYF | TGTGCCAGCAGTTACGGACTAGCAAGCTACGAGCAGTACTTC
large | TRBJ1-2 | TRBV7-2 | NA | CASSSGLGRDYGYTF | TGTGCCAGCAGCTCCGGACTGGGAAGGGACTATGGCTACACCTTC
few | TRBJ2-7 | TRBV12-3/TRBV12-4 | TRBD1 | CASSLRGRLYEQYF | TGTGCCAGCAGTTTAAGGGGGCGGCTCTACGAGCAGTACTTC
NA | TRBJ1-2 | TRBV28 | TRBD1 | CASRSGTGREVGGGYTF | TGTGCCAGCAGATCCGGGACAGGGAGGGAAGTGGGGGGTGGCTACACCTTC
many | TRBJ1-3 | TRBV20-1 | NA | CSASRSSGNTIYF | TGCAGTGCTAGTAGGAGCTCTGGAAACACCATATATTTT
NA | TRBJ2-3 | TRBV2 | NA | CANSNPGRPDTQYF | TGTGCCAACAGTAACCCTGGACGGCCAGATACGCAGTATTTT
NA | TRBJ1-2 | TRBV20-1 | TRBD1 | CSARDRGQGARGYTF | TGCAGTGCTAGAGATCGCGGACAGGGGGCGCGTGGCTACACCTTC
NA | TRBJ1-5 | TRBV20-1 | TRBD1 | CSAGQGGQPQHF | TGCAGTGCGGGACAGGGGGGCCAGCCCCAGCATTTT